Each of the 19 T cell receptor beta chains below was sequenced from the same sample in a study of cytotoxic CD8 clonotypes in ibrutinib-treated CLL. Repertoires were generated with immunoSEQ multiplex PCR, while TCRdb's copy carries only in-frame clones and drops some. The table records around 250,000 clones, roughly 70% of them present only once. Material: PBMCs, obtained after 24 months of ibrutinib treatment. Every receptor here comes from a human donor with chronic lymphocytic leukemia.

This chain links TRBV5-1 with TRBJ2-2; D gene unclear. CDR1 is SGHRS and CDR2 is YFSETQ in the germline V gene. V shed 9 bases and J shed 0 bases, with 15 bases lying between them. The CDR3 loop spans 15 amino acids. CDR3 amino acids: CATSKWETNTGELFF. CDR3 in DNA: TGCGCCACCTCGAAATGGGAAACGAACACCGGGGAGCTGTTTTTT.

The genes are TRBV5-5 and TRBJ1-2; no firm D call. From germline, CDR1 is SGHKS and CDR2 YYEKEE (reference sequence). V was trimmed by 5 bases and J by 8 bases, leaving 10 bases between them. The CDR3 length is 11 residues. The CDR3 reads CASRSGWGYTF. CDR3 bases: TGTGCCAGCAGGAGCGGTTGGGGCTACACCTTC.

CDR3 in DNA: TGTGCCAGCAGTAGCCCGACAGGGGGCACTGAAGCTTTCTTT. Translating it yields CASSSPTGGTEAFF. The chain couples TRBV6-6 to TRBJ1-1, with 9 nucleotides matching TRBD1. Germline CDR1 MNHNY, CDR2 SVGAGI (reference sequence). The CDR3 covers 14 residues. The trim removed 5 bases at V and 4 bases at J, leaving 5 bases unmatched.

The rearrangement links TRBV6-5 to TRBJ1-1; D perhaps matches TRBD1 (6 bases). Germline CDR1 MNHEY, CDR2 SVGAGI. This CDR3 is 13 amino acids long. V was shortened by 6 bases and J by 7 bases, with 15 bases between the two germline ends. The CDR3 DNA reads as TGTGCCAGCAGCAGGGGATTGGGGGGTGAAGCTTTCTTT. Its protein is CASSRGLGGEAFF.

The chain recombines TRBV11-3 with TRBJ2-1, with a tentative D call TRBD2 (6 bases). This CDR3 has 13 residues. V was shortened by 0 bases and J by 9 bases, with 9 bases between the two germline ends. Germline-derived CDR1 and CDR2 are SGHNT and YENEEA. CDR3: CASSLEGGTEQFF. For the CDR3, the DNA is TGTGCCAGCAGCTTAGAAGGCGGGACTGAGCAGTTCTTC.

The chain is built from TRBV7-2 and TRBJ2-3, with D tentatively TRBD1 (5 bases). CDR3 length: 13 residues. Looked up from germline, CDR1 is SGHTA and CDR2 is FQGNSA. Trimming stripped 3 bases from V and 5 bases from J, with 9 bases between. The CDR3 nucleotides are TGTGCCAGCAGCTTGCAGGGCGGAGATACGCAGTATTTT. This encodes CASSLQGGDTQYF.

This chain uses TRBV7-2 with TRBJ2-7; a possible D gene is TRBD1 (6 bases). This CDR3 contains 12 residues. Per germline, CDR1 SGHTA and CDR2 FQGNSA. The V end was cut by 5 bases, the J end by 6 bases, with 11 bases between. The CDR3 protein is CASSPTGSEQYF. In DNA form, the CDR3 reads TGTGCCAGCAGCCCAACAGGGAGCGAGCAGTACTTC.

The CDR3 protein is CASSPPGAIRQPQHF. Written as DNA, the CDR3 is TGTGCCAGCTCACCACCGGGGGCAATACGTCAGCCCCAGCATTTT. V gene TRBV18 combines with J gene TRBJ1-5, with D possibly TRBD1 on 6 matching bases. Trimming took off 0 bases at V and 6 bases at J, with 12 bases between the two ends. Germline V CDR1 and CDR2: KGHSH, LQKENI. CDR3 size: 15 residues.

This clone has a handful of counts. The chain employs TRBV9 and TRBJ2-4; weak D call: TRBD1 (6 bases). The CDR3 runs to 15 residues. Trimming removed 2 bases at V and 0 bases at J, with 9 bases between. Germline assignment: CDR1 SGDLS and CDR2 YYNGEE. The DNA for the CDR3 is TGTGCCAGCAGCGTGGACAGCGGAGCCAAAAACATTCAGTACTTC. This sequence encodes CASSVDSGAKNIQYF.

The chain recombines TRBV9 with TRBJ2-1; 8 bases align to TRBD2. The CDR3 is made up of 14 amino acids. Germline trimming cut 0 bases from V and 8 bases from J; bases unmatched to any gene: 4. CDR1 is SGDLS and CDR2 is YYNGEE in the germline V gene. The CDR3 spells CASSVASGLDEQFF. In DNA, the CDR3 is TGTGCCAGCAGCGTAGCTAGCGGGCTCGATGAGCAGTTCTTC.

This chain uses TRBV15 with TRBJ1-2; 8 bases fit TRBD1. J was trimmed by 1 base and V by 6 bases; bases with no gene match: 1. The length of the CDR3 is 13 residues. Germline assignment: CDR1 LNHNV and CDR2 YYDKDF (reference sequence). This chain's CDR3 is CATSGQGNYGYTF. The CDR3 DNA sequence: TGTGCCACCAGTGGACAGGGTAACTATGGCTACACCTTC.

This clone was detected a few times. The chain employs TRBV4-2 and TRBJ1-2, with 9 nucleotides matching TRBD1. This CDR3 spans 15 amino acids. Germline V CDR1 and CDR2: LGHNA, YNFKEQ. J was trimmed by 4 bases and V by 4 bases; bases with no gene match: 7. CDR3 amino acids: CASSLRDRDFYGYTF. CDR3 in DNA: TGTGCCAGCAGCCTTCGGGACAGGGATTTCTATGGCTACACCTTC.

CDR3 sequence reads: CASSQTGGGYGYTF. CDR3 in DNA: TGTGCCAGTAGCCAAACAGGGGGCGGTTATGGCTACACCTTC. The V gene is TRBV19, the J gene TRBJ1-2, with TRBD1 matching over 9 bases. Losses at the gene ends were 6 bases for V and 5 bases for J; bases not matched to a gene: 7. The CDR3 covers 14 residues. From germline, CDR1 is LNHDA and CDR2 SQIVND (reference sequence).

The CDR3 is CASSLGQGNTEAFF. The CDR3 DNA reads as TGTGCCAGCAGTTTGGGACAGGGAAACACTGAAGCTTTCTTT. V usage is TRBV28 and J usage is TRBJ1-1, with 9 positions matching TRBD1. J gave up 2 bases and V 3 bases, and 1 base lay outside the gene matches. The CDR3 runs to 14 residues. CDR1 MDHEN and CDR2 SYDVKM come from the germline V gene.

The gene calls are TRBV5-1 and TRBJ2-1; D assignment may be TRBD1 or TRBD2 (5 bases each). Germline V gene lookup returns CDR1 SGHRS and CDR2 YFSETQ. Trimming removed 0 bases at V and 5 bases at J, with 9 bases between. This CDR3 comprises 14 residues. CDR3 nucleotides: TGCGCCAGCAGCTTGGAGAGGGGACACAATGAGCAGTTCTTC. Its protein product is CASSLERGHNEQFF.

The rearrangement links TRBV7-9 to TRBJ1-2; TRBD1 matches 8 bases. Looked up from germline, CDR1 is SEHNR and CDR2 is FQNEAQ (reference sequence). V gave up 2 bases and J gave up 4 bases; unmatched junction bases: 18. The CDR3 loop spans 19 amino acids. CDR3 protein: CASSLMDRIGTGLSYGYTF. The CDR3 DNA reads TGTGCCAGCAGCTTAATGGATAGAATCGGGACAGGACTCTCCTATGGCTACACCTTC.

V usage is TRBV9 and J usage is TRBJ2-2, with 10 bases lining up with TRBD2. Germline V lookup: CDR1 SGDLS, CDR2 YYNGEE. Trimming at V came to 3 bases and at J to 6 bases, leaving 11 bases not matched to a gene. CDR3 length equals 17 residues. In DNA form, the CDR3 reads TGTGCCAGCAGCGCCCGACTAGCGGGCCTATCCCCCGGGGAGCTGTTTTTT. Translation gives CASSARLAGLSPGELFF. The whole variable domain, remainder taken from reference TRBV9 and TRBJ2-2, is DSGVTQTPKHLITATGQRVTLRCSPRSGDLSVYWYQQSLDQGLQFLIQYYNGEERAKGNILERFSAQQFPDLHSELNLSSLELGDSALYFCASSARLAGLSPGELFFGEGSRLTVL.

There are a few counts of this clone. The chain uses TRBV29-1 and TRBJ2-1; 7 bases line up with TRBD2. Trimming at V came to 7 bases and at J to 4 bases, leaving 4 bases not matched to a gene. Germline loops: CDR1 SQVTM, CDR2 ANQGSEA. The CDR3 runs to 12 residues. CDR3 bases: TGCAGCGGTCTAGCGGCGTACAATGAGCAGTTCTTC. Residues: CSGLAAYNEQFF.

CDR3 in DNA: TGTGCCAGCAGCAAGGAGTCGATTGTGCAGTTCTTC. Translated: CASSKESIVQFF. This chain links TRBV28 with TRBJ2-1; no clear D. Trimming took off 6 bases at V and 12 bases at J, with 15 bases between the two ends. The germline V gene has CDR1 MDHEN and CDR2 SYDVKM. The CDR3 runs to 12 residues.